Below, 24 T cell receptor beta chains from the same sample are listed, as sequenced in a study of T cell responses to AZD1222 COVID-19 vaccine. Sequencing used immunoSEQ multiplex PCR; TCRdb keeps in-frame clones, though not all of them. The data hold 100,000 to 150,000 clones, with around 85% observed a single time. The source material was peripheral blood, sampled on day 0 of AZD1222 vaccination. These receptor sequences come from an adult in good health.

This chain uses TRBV15 with TRBJ2-7, with 7 bases identical to TRBD2. Germline loops: CDR1 LNHNV, CDR2 YYDKDF (reference sequence). This CDR3 region has 15 residues. V shed 0 bases and J 5 bases; nucleotides not matched to a gene: 7. The chain's CDR3 is CATSRDLGGGDEQYF. The CDR3 DNA is TGTGCCACCAGCAGAGATTTAGGCGGGGGAGACGAGCAGTACTTC.

The chain links TRBV19 to TRBJ1-1, with 10 bases lining up with TRBD1. Trimming at V came to 5 bases and at J to 3 bases, leaving 3 bases not matched to a gene. This CDR3 contains 14 residues. Germline V lookup: CDR1 LNHDA, CDR2 SQIVND (reference sequence). CDR3 loop: CASSPGQGYTEAFF. For the CDR3, the DNA is TGTGCCAGTAGTCCGGGACAGGGGTACACTGAAGCTTTCTTT.

The CDR3 loop is CASSQDSYDLRHHGEKLFF. In DNA, the CDR3 is TGCGCCAGCAGCCAAGATTCCTACGACCTGAGGCATCACGGTGAAAAACTGTTTTTT. The chain carries TRBV4-1 and TRBJ1-4; D is unclear. The germline CDR1 and CDR2 sequences are MGHRA and YSYEKL. The CDR3 loop spans 19 amino acids. The V gene lost 0 bases and the J gene lost 7 bases, with 24 bases spanning the gap.

The chain employs TRBV12-3 or TRBV12-4 and TRBJ2-3; 10 bases match TRBD1. V gave up 10 bases and J gave up 4 bases; unmatched junction bases: 5. CDR3 length equals 13 residues. The CDR3 is CATRQGAADTQYF. For the CDR3, the DNA is TGTGCCACCCGACAGGGGGCGGCAGATACGCAGTATTTT.

This chain links TRBV4-2 with TRBJ2-1; D may be TRBD2 (6 bases). Trimming cost V 4 bases and J 5 bases, with 12 bases left between them. Per germline, CDR1 LGHNA and CDR2 YNFKEQ. CDR3 length equals 14 residues. The CDR3 sequence: CASSREVADNEQFF. CDR3 in DNA: TGTGCCAGCAGCCGTGAGGTAGCGGACAATGAGCAGTTCTTC.

The CDR3 DNA sequence: TGTGCCAGCAGCTTTCAGGGGGCCGGGCCCCAAAACATTCAGTACTTC. It codes for CASSFQGAGPQNIQYF. This chain connects TRBV7-3 to TRBJ2-4; 8 bases are a match to TRBD1. Losses at the gene ends were 3 bases for V and 5 bases for J; bases not matched to a gene: 9. The CDR3 sequence is 16 residues long. Germline CDR1 and CDR2: SGHTA and FQGTGA.

V usage is TRBV18 and J usage is TRBJ1-1; no reliable D call. V dropped 3 bases and J dropped 0 bases, with 11 bases sitting between them. Germline loops: CDR1 KGHSH, CDR2 LQKENI. The CDR3 has 15 amino acids. CDR3 coding DNA: TGTGCCAGCTCACCCGAACTAGGACTGAACACTGAAGCTTTCTTT. Translation: CASSPELGLNTEAFF. Full variable domain (outside the CDR3, taken from reference TRBV18 and TRBJ1-1): NAGVMQNPRHLVRRRGQEARLRCSPMKGHSHVYWYRQLPEEGLKFMVYLQKENIIDESGMPKERFSAEFPKEGPSILRIQQVVRGDSAAYFCASSPELGLNTEAFFGQGTRLTVV.

The genes are TRBV3-1 (or the pseudogene TRBV3-2) and TRBJ1-6, with a possible D match to TRBD1 (5 bases). Trimming took 3 bases from V and 12 from J, leaving 12 bases between them. The CDR3 runs to 13 residues. Looked up from germline, CDR1 is LGHDT and CDR2 is YNNKEL (reference sequence). The CDR3 is CASSQQGGEPLHF. DNA of the CDR3: TGTGCCAGCAGCCAGCAGGGCGGGGAACCCCTCCACTTT.

The V call is TRBV18, the J call TRBJ2-7; 8 bases agree with TRBD1. The CDR3 is made up of 13 amino acids. The germline V gene has CDR1 KGHSH and CDR2 LQKENI. J lost 5 bases, V lost 6 bases, and 6 bases had no gene match. Written as DNA, the CDR3 is TGTGCCAGCTCCCGACAGGGGATCCACGAGCAGTACTTC. It translates to CASSRQGIHEQYF.

CDR3 sequence reads: CASSQSGTGNLGGETQYF. The CDR3 nucleotides are TGTGCCAGCAGCCAATCCGGGACAGGGAACTTGGGGGGGGAGACCCAGTACTTC. V and J are TRBV4-2 and TRBJ2-5; 9 bases align to TRBD1. V lost 2 bases, J lost 5 bases, and 15 bases stayed unmatched. The V gene's germline CDR1 is LGHNA and CDR2 YNFKEQ. The length of the CDR3 is 18 residues.

The chain links TRBV6-5 to TRBJ1-6, with TRBD1 as a possible D gene (5 bases). Trimming pared 6 bases from V and 10 bases from J, leaving 16 bases between. The CDR3 has 14 amino acids. The germline V gene encodes CDR1 MNHEY and CDR2 SVGAGI. CDR3: CASSPDSAGSPLHF. The CDR3 region has the DNA TGTGCCAGCAGCCCAGACAGTGCGGGGTCACCCCTCCACTTT.

The rearrangement links TRBV27 to TRBJ1-6; TRBD1 aligns across 9 bases. Germline values: CDR1 MNHEY, CDR2 SMNVEV (reference sequence). Trimming took 4 bases from V and 13 from J; bases not matched to a gene: 14. CDR3 length: 16 residues. The CDR3 DNA reads TGTGCCAGCAGTTCAGACACCGGGACAGGGTCCCTTCCCCTCCACTTT. Translating it yields CASSSDTGTGSLPLHF.

This clone occurred a few times. The chain is built from TRBV6-2 or TRBV6-3 and TRBJ2-3; a possible D gene is TRBD2 (5 bases). The CDR3 runs 14 residues. The germline V gene encodes CDR1 MNHEY and CDR2 SVGEGT. The V end was cut by 5 bases, the J end by 1 base, with 10 bases between. The CDR3 spells CASSPVRGTDTQYF. In DNA form, the CDR3 reads TGTGCCAGCAGTCCAGTGAGGGGCACAGATACGCAGTATTTT.

The chain recombines TRBV19 with TRBJ2-7; D not certain. The CDR3 contains 14 residues. Germline V gives CDR1 LNHDA, CDR2 SQIVND (reference sequence). Trimming stripped 10 bases from V and 7 bases from J, with 23 bases between. DNA for the CDR3: TGTGCCACTGCGCCCAGGCTGAAATCGTGGGAGCAGTACTTC. This translates into CATAPRLKSWEQYF.

This clone was seen a handful of times. The CDR3 nucleotides are TGTGCCAGCAGTAACCGGGACAGGGCTTCCTACGAGCAGTACTTC. Translation gives CASSNRDRASYEQYF. This sequence joins TRBV6-5 and TRBJ2-7; TRBD1 matches 9 bases. This CDR3 comprises 15 residues. The trim removed 5 bases at V and 1 base at J, leaving 6 bases unmatched. CDR1 and CDR2 (germline): MNHEY, SVGAGI.

The chain couples TRBV5-5 to TRBJ2-3; D might be TRBD1 or TRBD2, each matching 5 bases. This CDR3 contains 15 residues. Germline values: CDR1 SGHKS, CDR2 YYEKEE (reference sequence). V was clipped by 0 bases and J by 4 bases, with 12 bases between them. The CDR3 DNA reads TGTGCCAGCAGCTTGGGGGACCCGCTAGCAGATACGCAGTATTTT. Amino acids: CASSLGDPLADTQYF.

This chain links TRBV29-1 with TRBJ1-5; tentative D call: TRBD1 (6 bases). CDR3 length: 14 amino acids. The germline gives CDR1 SQVTM, CDR2 ANQGSEA. V was shortened by 7 bases and J by 3 bases, with 16 bases between the two germline ends. CDR3 bases: TGCAGCGCCACCTCTGGACAGAACAATCAGCCCCAGCATTTT. This sequence encodes CSATSGQNNQPQHF.

The chain combines TRBV30 with TRBJ2-7; 14 bases are shared with TRBD2. The CDR3 has 15 residues. Germline values: CDR1 GTSNPN, CDR2 SVGIG (reference sequence). Trimming cost V 1 base and J 4 bases; bases outside gene matches: 3. The CDR3 protein is CAWSGGLAGGYEQYF. The CDR3 DNA follows: TGTGCCTGGAGTGGCGGACTAGCGGGAGGATACGAGCAGTACTTC. Full variable domain (rest looked up from reference TRBV30 and TRBJ2-7): SQTIHQWPATLVQPVGSPLSLECTVEGTSNPNLYWYRQAAGRGLQLLFYSVGIGQISSEVPQNLSASRPQDRQFILSSKKLLLSDSGFYLCAWSGGLAGGYEQYFGPGTRLTVT.

V is TRBV7-3 and J is TRBJ1-1, with a weak D call TRBD1 (5 bases). CDR3 length equals 15 residues. Germline assignment: CDR1 SGHTA and CDR2 FQGTGA. Trimming pared 5 bases from V and 0 bases from J, leaving 13 bases between. CDR3 protein: CASSPAGPLNTEAFF. The DNA of the CDR3 is TGTGCCAGCAGCCCTGCGGGACCGTTGAACACTGAAGCTTTCTTT.

The genes are TRBV12-3 or TRBV12-4 and TRBJ2-7, with D unresolved. V was cut by 3 bases and J by 8 bases, with 14 bases left in between. This CDR3 has 13 amino acids. DNA of the CDR3: TGTGCCAGCAGTTTGGGCCGACTGGGCAAGCAGTACTTC. Translation: CASSLGRLGKQYF.

The CDR3 sequence is CASSPLQPGTGELFF. In DNA form, the CDR3 reads TGCGCCAGCAGCCCATTACAACCCGGCACCGGGGAGCTGTTTTTT. The chain carries TRBV5-1 and TRBJ2-2; D not certain. Between the trimmed V and J ends, which lost 4 bases and 4 bases, there was a span of 14 bases. This CDR3 region has 15 residues. Germline CDR1 is SGHRS and CDR2 is YFSETQ.

This CDR3 is CASRSPRQGGNEQFF. Written as DNA, the CDR3 is TGTGCCAGCAGGTCCCCGAGACAGGGAGGCAATGAGCAGTTCTTC. The chain employs TRBV6-5 and TRBJ2-1; D is perhaps TRBD1 (7 bases). The germline V and J ends were trimmed by 6 bases and 6 bases, with 18 bases remaining between them. The germline CDR1 and CDR2 sequences are MNHEY and SVGAGI. This CDR3 region has 15 residues.

The genes are TRBV7-2 and TRBJ1-4; a weak D match, TRBD1 (5 bases). Trimming left V 1 base short and J 3 bases short, with 9 bases between. This CDR3 region has 15 residues. Germline values: CDR1 SGHTA, CDR2 FQGNSA. The CDR3 nucleotides are TGTGCCAGCAGCTTAGAGGGGCTCCCTAATGAAAAACTGTTTTTT. Its translation is CASSLEGLPNEKLFF.

The chain combines TRBV4-3 with TRBJ1-2; D not certain. CDR3 size: 15 residues. Germline V gives CDR1 LGHNA, CDR2 YSLEER. Trimming took off 4 bases at V and 0 bases at J, with 12 bases between the two ends. CDR3 DNA sequence: TGCGCCAGCAGCCTCACTATGGCCTCTAACTATGGCTACACCTTC. This translates into CASSLTMASNYGYTF.